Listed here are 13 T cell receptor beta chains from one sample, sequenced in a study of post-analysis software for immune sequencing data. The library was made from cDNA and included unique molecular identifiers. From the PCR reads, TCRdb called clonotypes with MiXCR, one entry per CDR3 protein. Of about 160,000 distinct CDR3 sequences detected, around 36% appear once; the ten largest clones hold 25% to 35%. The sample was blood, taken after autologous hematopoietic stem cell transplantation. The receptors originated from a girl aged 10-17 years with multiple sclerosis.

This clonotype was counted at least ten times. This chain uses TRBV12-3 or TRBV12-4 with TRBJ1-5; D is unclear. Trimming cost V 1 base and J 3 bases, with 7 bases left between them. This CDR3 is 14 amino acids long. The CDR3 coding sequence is TGTGCCAGCAGTTTAGAACAGTACAATCAGCCCCAGCATTTT. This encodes CASSLEQYNQPQHF.

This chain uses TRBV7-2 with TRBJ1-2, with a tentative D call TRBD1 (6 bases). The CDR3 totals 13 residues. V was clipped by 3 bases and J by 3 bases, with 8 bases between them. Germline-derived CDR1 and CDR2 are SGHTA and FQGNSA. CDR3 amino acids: CASSFSGDYGYTF. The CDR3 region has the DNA TGTGCCAGCAGCTTCTCAGGGGACTATGGCTACACCTTC.

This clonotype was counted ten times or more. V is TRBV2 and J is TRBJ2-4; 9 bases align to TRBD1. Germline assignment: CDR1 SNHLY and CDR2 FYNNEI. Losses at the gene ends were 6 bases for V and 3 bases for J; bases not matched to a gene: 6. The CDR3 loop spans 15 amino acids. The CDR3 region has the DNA TGTGCCAGCAGACAGGGGGCCCGGGACAAAAACATTCAGTACTTC. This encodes CASRQGARDKNIQYF.

CDR3 nucleotide sequence: TGCAGTGCCCCCGGGACGGAGAACACTGAAGCTTTCTTT. Residues: CSAPGTENTEAFF. The V and J genes are TRBV20-1 and TRBJ1-1; TRBD1 is a possible D gene (5 bases). Germline-derived CDR1 and CDR2 are DFQATT and SNEGSKA (reference sequence). The CDR3 totals 13 residues. Trimming removed 6 bases at V and 1 base at J, with 12 bases between.

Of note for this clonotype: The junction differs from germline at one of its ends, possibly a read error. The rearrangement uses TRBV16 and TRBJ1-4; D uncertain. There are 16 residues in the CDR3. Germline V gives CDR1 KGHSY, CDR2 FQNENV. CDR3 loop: CACSPQVAELNEKLFF. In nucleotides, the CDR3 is TGTGCCTGCAGCCCCCAGGTGGCGGAGTTGAATGAAAAACTGTTTTTT.

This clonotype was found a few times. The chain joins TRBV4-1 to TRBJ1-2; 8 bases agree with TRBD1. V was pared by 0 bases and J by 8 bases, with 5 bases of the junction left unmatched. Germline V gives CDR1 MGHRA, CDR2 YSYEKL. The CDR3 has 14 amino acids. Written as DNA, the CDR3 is TGCGCCAGCAGCCAAGACCAGGGGGCGCGGGGCTACACCTTC. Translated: CASSQDQGARGYTF.

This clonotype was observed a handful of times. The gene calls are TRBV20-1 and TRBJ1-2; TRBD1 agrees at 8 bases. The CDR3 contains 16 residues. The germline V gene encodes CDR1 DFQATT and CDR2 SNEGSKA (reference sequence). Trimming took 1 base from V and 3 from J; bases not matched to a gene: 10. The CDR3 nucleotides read TGCAGTGCTAGAGCCTCCGGACAGGGACCCTACTATGGCTACACCTTC. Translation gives CSARASGQGPYYGYTF.

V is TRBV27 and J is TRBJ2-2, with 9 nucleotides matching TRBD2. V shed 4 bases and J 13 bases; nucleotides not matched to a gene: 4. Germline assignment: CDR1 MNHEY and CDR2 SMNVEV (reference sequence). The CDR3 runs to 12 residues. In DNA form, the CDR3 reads TGTGCCAGCAGTTCCTTGACTAGCGGGCTGTTTTTT. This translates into CASSSLTSGLFF.

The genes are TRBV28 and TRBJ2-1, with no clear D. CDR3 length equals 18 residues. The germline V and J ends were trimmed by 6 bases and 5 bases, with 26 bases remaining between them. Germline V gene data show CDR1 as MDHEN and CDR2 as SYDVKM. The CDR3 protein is CASSTGFVWEHSDNEQFF. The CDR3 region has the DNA TGTGCCAGCAGCACCGGGTTTGTTTGGGAACACTCGGACAATGAGCAGTTCTTC. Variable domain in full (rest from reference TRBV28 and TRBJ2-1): DVKVTQSSRYLVKRTGEKVFLECVQDMDHENMFWYRQDPGLGLRLIYFSYDVKMKEKGDIPEGYSVSREKKERFSLILESASTNQTSMYLCASSTGFVWEHSDNEQFFGPGTRLTVL.

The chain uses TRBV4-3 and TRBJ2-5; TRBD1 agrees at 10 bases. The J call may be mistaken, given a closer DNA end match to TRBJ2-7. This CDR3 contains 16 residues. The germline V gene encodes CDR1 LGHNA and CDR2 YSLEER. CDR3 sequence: CASSQAATGGLYEQYF. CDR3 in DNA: TGCGCCAGCAGCCAAGCAGCGACAGGGGGCCTATACGAGCAGTACTTC.

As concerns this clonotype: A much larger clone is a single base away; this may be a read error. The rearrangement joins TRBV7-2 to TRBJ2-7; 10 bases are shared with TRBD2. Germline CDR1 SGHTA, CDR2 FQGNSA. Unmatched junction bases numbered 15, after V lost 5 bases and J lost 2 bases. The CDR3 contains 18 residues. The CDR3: CASSPRRGLAARPYEQYF. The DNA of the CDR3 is TGTGCCAGCAGCCCGCGACGCGGACTAGCGGCAAGACCCTACGAGCAGTACTTC. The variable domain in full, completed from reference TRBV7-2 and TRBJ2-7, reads GAGVSQSPSNKVTEKGKDVELRCDPISGHTALYWYRQSLGQGLEFLIYFQGNSAPDKSGLPSDRFSAERTGGSVSTLTIQRTQQEDSAVYLCASSPRRGLAARPYEQYFGPGTRLTVT.

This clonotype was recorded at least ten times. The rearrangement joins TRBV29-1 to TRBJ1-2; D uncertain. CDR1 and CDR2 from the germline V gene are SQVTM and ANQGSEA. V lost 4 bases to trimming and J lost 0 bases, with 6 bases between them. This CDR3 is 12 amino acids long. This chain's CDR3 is CSVGEANYGYTF. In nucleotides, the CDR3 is TGCAGCGTTGGGGAGGCTAACTATGGCTACACCTTC. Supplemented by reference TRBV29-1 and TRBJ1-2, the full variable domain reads SAVISQKPSRDICQRGTSLTIQCQVDSQVTMMFWYRQQPGQSLTLIATANQGSEATYESGFVIDKFPISRPNLTFSTLTVSNMSPEDSSIYLCSVGEANYGYTFGSGTRLTVV.

CDR3 DNA sequence: TGTGCCAGCAGACTCCCGGGACTCCAGGGGGGTTATGGCTACACCTTC. Encoded protein: CASRLPGLQGGYGYTF. This chain joins TRBV28 and TRBJ1-2; TRBD1 matches at 7 bases. The CDR3 is made up of 16 amino acids. The junction had 15 bases not matched to a gene; V was cut back by 6 bases and J by 5 bases. Germline V gene data show CDR1 as MDHEN and CDR2 as SYDVKM.